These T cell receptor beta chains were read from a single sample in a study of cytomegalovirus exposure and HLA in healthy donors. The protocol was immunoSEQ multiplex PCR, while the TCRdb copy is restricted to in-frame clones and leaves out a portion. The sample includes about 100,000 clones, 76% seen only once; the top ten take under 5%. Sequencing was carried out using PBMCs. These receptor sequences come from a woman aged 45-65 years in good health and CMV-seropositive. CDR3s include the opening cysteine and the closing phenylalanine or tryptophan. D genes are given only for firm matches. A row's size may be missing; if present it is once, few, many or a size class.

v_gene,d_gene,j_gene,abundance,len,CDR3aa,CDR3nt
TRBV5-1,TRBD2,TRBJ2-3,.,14,CASSLAGITDTQYF,TGCGCCAGCAGCCTAGCGGGAATAACAGATACGCAGTATTTT
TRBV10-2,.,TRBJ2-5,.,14,CASSWTARQETQYF,TGCGCCAGCAGTTGGACAGCGAGACAAGAGACCCAGTACTTC
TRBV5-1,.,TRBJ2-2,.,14,CASTRAGGGGELFF,TGCGCCAGCACCCGAGCTGGGGGCGGCGGGGAGCTGTTTTTT
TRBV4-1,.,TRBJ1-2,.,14,CASSQEVGPYGYTF,TGCGCCAGCAGCCAAGAGGTGGGGCCCTATGGCTACACCTTC
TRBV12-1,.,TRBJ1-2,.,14,CASSFGGEGYGYTF,TGTGCCAGCAGCTTTGGAGGGGAGGGCTATGGCTACACCTTC
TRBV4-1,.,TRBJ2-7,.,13,CASSAVYGYEQYF,TGCGCCAGCAGCGCGGTGTATGGCTACGAGCAGTACTTC
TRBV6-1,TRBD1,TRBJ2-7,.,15,CASSSTGGLSYEQYF,TGTGCCAGCAGTTCCACAGGGGGCCTTAGCTACGAGCAGTACTTC
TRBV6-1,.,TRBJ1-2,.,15,CASSEAWRGNYGYTF,TGTGCCAGCAGTGAAGCGTGGAGGGGAAACTATGGCTACACCTTC
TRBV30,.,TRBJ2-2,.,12,CAWSSGTSELFF,TGTGCCTGGAGTTCCGGGACTTCGGAGCTGTTTTTT
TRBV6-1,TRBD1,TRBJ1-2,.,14,CATDGQGVTDGYTF,TGTGCCACCGACGGACAGGGGGTGACGGATGGCTACACCTTC
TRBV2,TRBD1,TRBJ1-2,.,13,CASSVVQGNGYTF,TGTGCCAGCAGTGTGGTACAGGGGAACGGCTACACCTTC
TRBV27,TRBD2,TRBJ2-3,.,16,CASSLLAGRDGGTQYF,TGTGCCAGCAGTTTACTAGCGGGGCGGGATGGGGGTACGCAGTATTTT
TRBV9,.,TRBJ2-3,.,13,CASSVYLTDTQYF,TGTGCCAGCAGCGTCTACCTCACAGATACGCAGTATTTT
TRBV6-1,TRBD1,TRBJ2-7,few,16,CASSESLGQGTYEQYF,TGTGCCAGCAGTGAATCATTAGGACAGGGAACCTACGAGCAGTACTTC
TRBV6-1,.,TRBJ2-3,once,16,CASSEIAGAGTDTQYF,TGTGCCAGCAGTGAAATCGCAGGGGCGGGCACAGATACGCAGTATTTT
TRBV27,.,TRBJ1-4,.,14,CASSLRRANEKLFF,TGTGCCAGCAGTTTAAGGAGGGCTAATGAAAAACTGTTTTTT
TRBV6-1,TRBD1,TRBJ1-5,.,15,CASSEGRGTGQPQHF,TGTGCCAGCAGTGAAGGAAGGGGGACAGGACAGCCCCAGCATTTT
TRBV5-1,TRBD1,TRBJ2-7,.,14,CASSPGQGGHEQYF,TGCGCCAGCAGCCCGGGACAGGGGGGCCACGAGCAGTACTTC
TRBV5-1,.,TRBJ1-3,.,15,CASSPMGGPGNTIYF,TGCGCCAGCAGCCCGATGGGAGGGCCTGGAAACACCATATATTTT
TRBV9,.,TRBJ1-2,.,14,CASSQPGDGYGYTF,TGTGCCAGCAGCCAACCGGGGGATGGATATGGCTACACCTTC
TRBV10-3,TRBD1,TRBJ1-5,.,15,CAISEYATGDQPQHF,TGTGCCATCAGTGAGTACGCGACAGGGGATCAGCCCCAGCATTTT
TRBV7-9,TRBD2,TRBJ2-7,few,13,CASETSGTYEQYF,TGTGCCAGCGAGACTAGCGGAACCTACGAGCAGTACTTC
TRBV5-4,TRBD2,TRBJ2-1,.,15,CASSLAGGGEDEQFF,TGTGCCAGCAGCCTAGCGGGAGGGGGTGAGGATGAGCAGTTCTTC
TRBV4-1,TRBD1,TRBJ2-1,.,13,CASSPTGGNEQFF,TGCGCCAGCAGTCCAACAGGGGGGAATGAGCAGTTCTTC
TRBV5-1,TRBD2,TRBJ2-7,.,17,CASSMLAGGSSSYEQYF,TGCGCCAGCAGCATGTTAGCGGGAGGATCCTCCTCCTACGAGCAGTACTTC
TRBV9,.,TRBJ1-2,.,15,CASSGVGKGEGGYTF,TGTGCCAGCAGTGGCGTAGGGAAGGGCGAGGGAGGCTACACCTTC
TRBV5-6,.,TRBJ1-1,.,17,CASSYSRGSGPVTEAFF,TGTGCCAGCAGTTACAGTAGGGGGTCAGGGCCTGTCACTGAAGCTTTCTTT
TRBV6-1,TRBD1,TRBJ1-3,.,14,CASSWDSSGNTIYF,TGTGCCAGCAGTTGGGACAGCTCTGGAAACACCATATATTTT
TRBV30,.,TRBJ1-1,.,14,CAWSRGPLGAEAFF,TGTGCCTGGAGCAGGGGACCCTTGGGCGCTGAAGCTTTCTTT
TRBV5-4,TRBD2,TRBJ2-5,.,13,CASSGGGRETQYF,TGTGCCAGCAGCGGGGGGGGACGAGAGACCCAGTACTTC
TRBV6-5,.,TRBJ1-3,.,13,CASSPLSGNTIYF,TGTGCCAGCAGTCCCCTATCGGGAAACACCATATATTTT
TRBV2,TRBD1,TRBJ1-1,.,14,CASRSRTGSSEAFF,TGTGCCAGCAGATCCCGGACAGGGTCCTCTGAAGCTTTCTTT
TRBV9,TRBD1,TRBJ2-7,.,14,CASSTTGGVYEQYF,TGTGCCAGCAGCACGACAGGGGGGGTCTACGAGCAGTACTTC
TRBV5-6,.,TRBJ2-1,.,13,CASSPLDINEQFF,TGTGCCAGCAGCCCGTTGGACATTAATGAGCAGTTCTTC
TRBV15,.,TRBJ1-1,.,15,CATSREARGDTEAFF,TGTGCCACCAGCAGAGAGGCCAGGGGAGACACTGAAGCTTTCTTT
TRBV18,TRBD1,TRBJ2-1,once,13,CASSLGQNNEQFF,TGTGCCAGCTCACTGGGACAGAACAATGAGCAGTTCTTC
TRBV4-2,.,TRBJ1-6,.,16,CASSQESGSYNSPLHF,TGTGCCAGCAGCCAAGAATCGGGCTCCTATAATTCACCCCTCCACTTT
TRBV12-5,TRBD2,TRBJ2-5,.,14,CASLNGLERETQYF,TGTGCTAGCCTTAACGGACTAGAACGAGAGACCCAGTACTTC
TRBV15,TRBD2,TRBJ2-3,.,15,CATSRDRLASDTQYF,TGTGCCACCAGCAGAGATCGACTAGCGTCAGATACGCAGTATTTT
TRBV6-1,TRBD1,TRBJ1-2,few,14,CASRPRTGGYGYTF,TGTGCCAGCAGACCCCGGACAGGGGGTTATGGCTACACCTTC
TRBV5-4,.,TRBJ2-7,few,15,CASSPHSLNVHEQYF,TGTGCCAGCAGCCCTCATAGTCTAAACGTCCACGAGCAGTACTTC
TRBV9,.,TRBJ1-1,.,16,CASSVKGGEGAGEAFF,TGTGCCAGCAGCGTAAAAGGGGGAGAAGGGGCGGGCGAAGCTTTCTTT
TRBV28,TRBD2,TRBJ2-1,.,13,CASTSGAYNEQFF,TGTGCCAGCACTAGCGGGGCCTACAATGAGCAGTTCTTC
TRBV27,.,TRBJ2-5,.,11,CASSSGEEQYF,TGTGCCAGCAGTTCCGGGGAAGAGCAGTACTTC
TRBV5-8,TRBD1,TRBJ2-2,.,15,CASSSGDRSTGELFF,TGTGCCAGCAGCTCCGGGGACAGGAGCACCGGGGAGCTGTTTTTT